This T cell receptor (beta chain) is from a study of T-cell reconstitution after alpha-beta-depleted transplantation in children. It was with unique molecular identifiers that the TCRbeta library was prepared. TCRdb reanalysed the PCR reads using MiXCR and keeps one entry per CDR3 protein. The sample holds hundreds of thousands of distinct CDR3 sequences; around 16% are singletons and the top ten take about 1.1%. V was cut by 1 base and J by 0 bases, with 8 bases left in between. CDR1 DFQATT and CDR2 SNEGSKA come from the germline V gene (reference sequence). The CDR3 consists of 14 residues. This clonotype was counted at least ten times.

The sequencing used PBMCs from the stem cell graft donor, collected from the stem cell graft. This sequence was found in a human donor who donated a stem cell graft to a child with acute myeloid leukemia. The rearrangement joins TRBV20-1 to TRBJ2-3; D remains ambiguous. CDR3 in DNA: TGCAGTGCTAGAGTTAGTACTAGCACAGATACGCAGTATTTT. Its translation: CSARVSTSTDTQYF.